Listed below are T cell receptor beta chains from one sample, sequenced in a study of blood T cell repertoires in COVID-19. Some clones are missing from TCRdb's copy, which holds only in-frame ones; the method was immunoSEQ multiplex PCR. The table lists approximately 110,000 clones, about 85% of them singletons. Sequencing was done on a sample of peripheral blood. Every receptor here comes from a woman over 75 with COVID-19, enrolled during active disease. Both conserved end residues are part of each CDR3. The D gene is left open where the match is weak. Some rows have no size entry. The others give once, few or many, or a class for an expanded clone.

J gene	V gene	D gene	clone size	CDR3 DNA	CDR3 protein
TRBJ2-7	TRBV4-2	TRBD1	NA	TGTGCCAGCAGCCAAGGAGACAGGGGGTTCGACGAGCAGTACTTC	CASSQGDRGFDEQYF
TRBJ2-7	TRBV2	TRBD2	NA	TGTGCCAGCAGTGAAGACGGCGGGAGTAACTCCTACGAGCAGTACTTC	CASSEDGGSNSYEQYF
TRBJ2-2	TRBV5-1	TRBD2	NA	TGCGCCAGCAGCTTCCTCGGGATAGCGGGAGAGGGGAACACCGGGGAGCTGTTTTTT	CASSFLGIAGEGNTGELFF
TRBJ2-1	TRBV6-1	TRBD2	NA	TGTGCCAGCAGTGGAACTAGCGGGAGTTTATCCTACAATGAGCAGTTCTTC	CASSGTSGSLSYNEQFF
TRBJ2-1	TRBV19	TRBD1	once	TGTGCCAGTATGGCGACAGGGGGCAATGAGCAGTTCTTC	CASMATGGNEQFF
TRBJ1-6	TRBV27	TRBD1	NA	TGTGCCAGCACCGCCGGGACAGGGAATTCACCCCTCCACTTT	CASTAGTGNSPLHF
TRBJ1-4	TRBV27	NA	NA	TGTGCCAGCAGTTTAACGGGACTCCACGCCCGGGGTGAAAAACTGTTTTTT	CASSLTGLHARGEKLFF
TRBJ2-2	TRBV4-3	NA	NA	TGCGCCAGCAGCCAAGTCCAGTTCACCGGGGAGCTGTTTTTT	CASSQVQFTGELFF
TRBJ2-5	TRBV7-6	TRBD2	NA	TGTGCCAGCAGCTTAGTGAATAGCGGGAGAGCGGAGACCCAGTACTTC	CASSLVNSGRAETQYF
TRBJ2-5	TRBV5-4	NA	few	TGTGCCAGCAGCGCTACAGGAATTCAGGAGACCCAGTACTTC	CASSATGIQETQYF
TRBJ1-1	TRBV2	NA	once	TGTGCCTCAGCGACTACGTCGCCCCCGAACACTGAAGCTTTCTTT	CASATTSPPNTEAFF
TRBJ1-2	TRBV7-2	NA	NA	TGTGCCAGCAGCTTAGGGCGCGGGGGGCAGAGCTACACCTTC	CASSLGRGGQSYTF
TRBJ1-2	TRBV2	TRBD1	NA	TGTGCCAGCACAGGGGGGTATGGCTACACCTTC	CASTGGYGYTF
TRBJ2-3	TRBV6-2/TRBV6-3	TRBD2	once	TGTGCCAGCAGTTACTCGATCGGGACTAGCGGGAGTTTGGTGGATACGCAGTATTTT	CASSYSIGTSGSLVDTQYF
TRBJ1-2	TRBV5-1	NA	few	TGCGCCAGCAGCTTCGCCCTGGGGGGAGACTATGGCTACACCTTC	CASSFALGGDYGYTF
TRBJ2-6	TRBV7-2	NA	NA	TGTGCCAGCAGCCCCCCGACAGGACAGAGAACTTTC	CASSPPTGQRTF
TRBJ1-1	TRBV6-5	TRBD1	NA	TGTGCCAGCAGTCGGACAGGTTGGAACACTGAAGCTTTCTTT	CASSRTGWNTEAFF
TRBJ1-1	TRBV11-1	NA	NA	TGTGCCAGCAGCCTTGCGGGAGTGAACACTGAAGCTTTCTTT	CASSLAGVNTEAFF
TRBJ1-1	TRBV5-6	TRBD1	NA	TGTGCCAGCAGCCACCCGACAGGGGAAGCTTTCTTT	CASSHPTGEAFF
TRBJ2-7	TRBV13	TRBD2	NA	TGTGCCAGCAGCTTGGAATCAACCGGGACTAGGTCCTACGAGCAGTACTTC	CASSLESTGTRSYEQYF
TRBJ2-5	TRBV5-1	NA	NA	TGCGCCAGCAGCCTGGGCGGGTACGAGGAGACCCAGTACTTC	CASSLGGYEETQYF
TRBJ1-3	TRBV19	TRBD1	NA	TGTGCCACTCTACAGGGGACCTCTGGAAACACCATATATTTT	CATLQGTSGNTIYF
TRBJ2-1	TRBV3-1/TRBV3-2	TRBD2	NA	TGTGCCAGCAGCCAAGGACTAGGACTAGCGCTCATCTCCTACAATGAGCAGTTCTTC	CASSQGLGLALISYNEQFF
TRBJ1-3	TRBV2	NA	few	TGTGCCAGCAGTGAAGCATCCGGCTCTGGAAACACCATATATTTT	CASSEASGSGNTIYF
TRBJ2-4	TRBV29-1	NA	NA	TGCAGCGTTGAAGAGGAGGGGGCTGTAGCCAAAAACATTCAGTACTTC	CSVEEEGAVAKNIQYF
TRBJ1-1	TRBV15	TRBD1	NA	TGTGCCACCAGCCCCCGACAGGGGACGACTGAAGCTTTCTTT	CATSPRQGTTEAFF
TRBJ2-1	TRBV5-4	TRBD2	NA	TGTGCCAGCAGCCTAGCGGGAGCCCCCTACAATGAGCAGTTCTTC	CASSLAGAPYNEQFF
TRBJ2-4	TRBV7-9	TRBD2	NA	TGTGCCAGCAGCTTGACTAGCGGGCTCCTAGGTTTAAACATTCAGTACTTC	CASSLTSGLLGLNIQYF
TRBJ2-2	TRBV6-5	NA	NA	TGTGCCAGCAGTAAGACCACCTCGGGCACCGGGGAGCTGTTTTTT	CASSKTTSGTGELFF
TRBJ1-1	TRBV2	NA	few	TGTGCCAGCAGTTTAGACAGGAACACTGAAGCTTTCTTT	CASSLDRNTEAFF
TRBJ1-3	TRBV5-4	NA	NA	TGTGCCAGCAGCGCGGGACTTTCGGGAGACTCTGGAAACACCATATATTTT	CASSAGLSGDSGNTIYF
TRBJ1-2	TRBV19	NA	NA	TGTGCCAGTAGTATCCCGGGACATAACTATGGCTACACCTTC	CASSIPGHNYGYTF
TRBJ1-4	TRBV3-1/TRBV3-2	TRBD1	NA	TGTGCCAGCAGCCAGGACCGGGACAGGACCAATGAAAAACTGTTTTTT	CASSQDRDRTNEKLFF
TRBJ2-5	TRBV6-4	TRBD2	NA	TGTGCCAGCTCCCCTAGCGGGAGGACACAAGAGACCCAGTACTTC	CASSPSGRTQETQYF
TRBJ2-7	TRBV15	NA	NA	TGTGCCACCAGCAGAGATTTCAACTACGAGCAGTACTTC	CATSRDFNYEQYF
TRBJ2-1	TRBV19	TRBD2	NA	TGTGCCAGTAGTCGAGGGCTCGGACTAGCGCAACAAGAGCAGTTCTTC	CASSRGLGLAQQEQFF
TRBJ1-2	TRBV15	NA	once	TGTGCCACCAGCAGTAGACAGAAAGGAGATGGCTACACCTTC	CATSSRQKGDGYTF
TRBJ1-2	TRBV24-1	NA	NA	TGTGCCACCAGTGATCGGGGAGCGGACTATGGCTACACCTTC	CATSDRGADYGYTF
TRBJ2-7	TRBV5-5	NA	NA	TGTGCCAGCAGCTTGGGCCCAGGGACAAATTCCTACGAGCAGTACTTC	CASSLGPGTNSYEQYF
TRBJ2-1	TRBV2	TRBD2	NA	TGTGCCAGCAGTGTCCTAGGGACTAGCGGGAGTTATGAGCAGTTCTTC	CASSVLGTSGSYEQFF
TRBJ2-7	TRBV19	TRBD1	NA	TGTGCCAGTAGTATAATGGGGACAGGGGGTAACGAGCAGTACTTC	CASSIMGTGGNEQYF
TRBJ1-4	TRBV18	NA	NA	TGTGCCAGCTCACCCCCAGGTGCAACTAATGAAAAACTGTTTTTT	CASSPPGATNEKLFF
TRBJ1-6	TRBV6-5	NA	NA	TGTGCCACCCTCCCAGGGCGGGGCCAAAATTCACCCCTCCACTTT	CATLPGRGQNSPLHF
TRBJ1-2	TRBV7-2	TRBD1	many	TGTGCCAGCAGGGGGGGGACAGGGCTAAACTATGGCTACACCTTC	CASRGGTGLNYGYTF
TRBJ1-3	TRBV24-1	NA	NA	TGTGCCACCAGTGATTTAGCCCTAGGGAGTGGAGGAAACACCATATATTTT	CATSDLALGSGGNTIYF
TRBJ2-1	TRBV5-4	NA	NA	TGTGCCAGCAGCCGAGGACAGAACAATGAGCAGTTCTTC	CASSRGQNNEQFF
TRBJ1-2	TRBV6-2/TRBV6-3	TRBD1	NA	TGTGCCAGCAGTTACGGGACAGGCTCCTATGGCTACACCTTC	CASSYGTGSYGYTF
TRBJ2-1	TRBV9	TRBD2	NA	TGTGCCAGCAGCGTAGTTGGGACTAGCGGGGCCGATGAGCAGTTCTTC	CASSVVGTSGADEQFF
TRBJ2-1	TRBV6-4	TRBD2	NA	TGTGCCAGCAGTGACTCGGGTAGCGGGAGGTCCCACAATGAGCAGTTCTTC	CASSDSGSGRSHNEQFF
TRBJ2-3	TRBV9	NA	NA	TGTGCCAGCAGCGTTGGAGTTTTCACAGATACGCAGTATTTT	CASSVGVFTDTQYF
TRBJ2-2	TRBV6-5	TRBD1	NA	TGTGCCAGCAGTTATTCTTGGGACAGGGACACCGGGGAGCTGTTTTTT	CASSYSWDRDTGELFF
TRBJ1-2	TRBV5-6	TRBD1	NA	TGTGCCAGCAAAGGACAGGGGGGCTATGGCTACACCTTC	CASKGQGGYGYTF
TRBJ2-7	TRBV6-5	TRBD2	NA	TGTGCCAGCAGACCGTACCGACTAGCGGGAGACGAGCAGTACTTC	CASRPYRLAGDEQYF